The entry below describes one TCR beta chain. These data originate in a study of T cell responses to AZD1222 COVID-19 vaccine. The table came from immunoSEQ multiplex PCR; TCRdb's copy has only in-frame clones and leaves some out. The table has 150,000 to 200,000 clones, approximately 95% seen once. V dropped 1 base and J dropped 2; count of bases not matched to a gene: 4. The CDR3 totals 16 residues. CDR1 and CDR2 from the germline V gene are SGHDT and YYEEEE. The chain combines TRBV5-6 with TRBJ2-2, with 8 bases matching TRBD2. The source material was peripheral blood, sampled on day 0 of AZD1222 vaccination. The TCR originated in an adult in good health. CDR3 protein: CASSLMGLVNTGELFF. DNA of the CDR3: TGTGCCAGCAGCTTGATGGGACTAGTTAACACCGGGGAGCTGTTTTTT.